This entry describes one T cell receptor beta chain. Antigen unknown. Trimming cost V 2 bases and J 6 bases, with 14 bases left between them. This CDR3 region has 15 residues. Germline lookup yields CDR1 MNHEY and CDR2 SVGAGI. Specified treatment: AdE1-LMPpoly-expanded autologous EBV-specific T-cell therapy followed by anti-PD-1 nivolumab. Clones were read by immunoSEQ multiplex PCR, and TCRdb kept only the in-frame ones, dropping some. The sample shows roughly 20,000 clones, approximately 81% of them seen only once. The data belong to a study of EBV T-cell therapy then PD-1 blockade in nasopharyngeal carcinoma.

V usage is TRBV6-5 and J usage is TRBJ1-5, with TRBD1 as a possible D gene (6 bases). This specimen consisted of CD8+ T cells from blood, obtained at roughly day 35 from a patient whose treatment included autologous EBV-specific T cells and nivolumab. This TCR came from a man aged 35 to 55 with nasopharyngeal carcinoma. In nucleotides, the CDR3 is TGTGCCAGCAGTTACAGGCAGGGCAGGGGTCAGCCCCAGCATTTT. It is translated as CASSYRQGRGQPQHF.